This T cell receptor beta chain was captured by sequencing in a study of blood T cell repertoires in COVID-19. Study-level background: Material from acute and convalescent COVID-19 was sourced from the United States, Italy and Spain. From T cells, B-cell-depleted T cells, or PBMCs came the material, which was cDNA or gDNA.

Per the original data handling: Reference gene primer amplification gave nucleated cell count estimates. Libraries were prepared by immunoSEQ multiplex PCR; TCRdb keeps only in-frame clonotypes and omits some of them. V, J and clone size are taken as reported in that table, and D and trimming were inferred from the DNA itself. The sample records fewer than 250,000 clones, roughly 82% being singletons. This CDR3 contains 16 residues. The V gene lost 2 bases and the J gene lost 10 bases, with 21 bases spanning the gap. Germline V gene sequence: CDR1 KGHSH, CDR2 LQKENI. The chain has TRBV18 and TRBJ2-1, with TRBD1 as a possible D gene (5 bases). Sequencing was carried out using peripheral blood. This TCR was recovered from a woman in her thirties or forties with acute or convalescent COVID-19. Written as DNA, the CDR3 is TGTGCCAGCTCACCAAATGATAGGGGTCCTCCAAGGGAGCAGTTCTTC. Its translation is CASSPNDRGPPREQFF. Full variable domain (rest looked up from reference TRBV18 and TRBJ2-1): NAGVMQNPRHLVRRRGQEARLRCSPMKGHSHVYWYRQLPEEGLKFMVYLQKENIIDESGMPKERFSAEFPKEGPSILRIQQVVRGDSAAYFCASSPNDRGPPREQFFGPGTRLTVL.